This TCR beta chain was retrieved from a study of CD8+ T cells in alopecia areata. Sequencing used cDNA as its template, made by extracting RNA and reverse transcribing it. The method was immunoSEQ multiplex PCR; TCRdb's version includes in-frame clones alone and lacks a portion of them. The sample consists of under 250,000 clones, roughly 66% of them appearing once. About this clone itself: Its antigen remains unidentified.

The CDR3 runs to 22 residues. V lost 6 bases, J lost 8 bases, and 33 bases stayed unmatched. Treatment defined: oral pan-JAK inhibitor, 5-10 mg twice daily. Researchers gathered lesional scalp punch biopsies and peripheral blood from patients with alopecia areata. Broader study findings: Lesional scalp, notably in alopecia totalis/universalis, had clonality above that of normal scalp.

This sequence was found in a human donor with alopecia areata. The input for sequencing was CD4+ T cells sorted from blood, taken at roughly week 45, from a patient treated with tofacitinib. The chain combines TRBV23-1 with TRBJ1-2; 10 bases fit TRBD1. TRBV23-1 is an ORF for which the function is uncertain. The CDR3, as DNA: TGCGCCAGCAGCCCCGGGAAGGGAAAGCGGCCCCGTCCCGGGACAGGGGCAGGAGGCTACACCTTC. The encoded protein is CASSPGKGKRPRPGTGAGGYTF.